Shown below are 32 T cell receptor beta chains from a single sample sequenced in a study of blood T cells in healthy people across ages. Combining a sample-barcoded 5' primer with a J-beta primer mix, a second PCR ran for roughly 7 to 12 cycles. TCRdb passed the 5' RACE reads through MiXCR, listing each CDR3 protein once. Of hundreds of thousands of distinct CDR3 sequences in the sample, over 20% were seen once. Sequencing was carried out using blood. The source of these receptors is a man between 65 and 80 years old in good health.

This clonotype was observed a few times. V is TRBV6-1 and J is TRBJ1-2; weak D call: TRBD1 (5 bases). The V gene's germline CDR1 is MNHNS and CDR2 SASEGT. This CDR3 is 12 amino acids long. V lost 7 bases and J 7 bases, leaving 13 bases between the germline ends. DNA of the CDR3: TGTGCCAGCATTGGGGGAGGCTTTGGCTACACCTTC. This encodes CASIGGGFGYTF.

This clonotype occurred many times. The chain carries TRBV28 and TRBJ2-5; 8 bases line up with TRBD1. The CDR3 extends over 15 amino acids. Trimming removed 6 bases from V and 2 bases from J; junction bases left unmatched: 8. The germline CDR1 and CDR2 sequences are MDHEN and SYDVKM. CDR3 sequence (DNA): TGTGCCAGCAGGGACCAGGGGGCTGGTCAAGAGACCCAGTACTTC. This encodes CASRDQGAGQETQYF. The whole variable domain, filled in from reference TRBV28 and TRBJ2-5, reads DVKVTQSSRYLVKRTGEKVFLECVQDMDHENMFWYRQDPGLGLRLIYFSYDVKMKEKGDIPEGYSVSREKKERFSLILESASTNQTSMYLCASRDQGAGQETQYFGPGTRLLVL.

In its sample, this clonotype was seen many times. The V and J genes are TRBV5-1 and TRBJ2-1; the D gene is possibly TRBD2 (6 bases). The CDR3 extends over 12 amino acids. Germline V gene data show CDR1 as SGHRS and CDR2 as YFSETQ. The germline V and J ends were trimmed by 3 bases and 12 bases, with 13 bases remaining between them. The chain's CDR3 is CASSSTSMGQFF. DNA of the CDR3: TGCGCCAGCAGCTCAACTAGCATGGGGCAGTTCTTC.

This chain links TRBV28 with TRBJ2-5, with D perhaps assigned TRBD1 or TRBD2 (5 bases each). The DNA end lines up better with TRBJ2-1; the J call may be wrong. The germline CDR1 and CDR2 sequences are MDHEN and SYDVKM. CDR3 length: 13 amino acids. The CDR3 loop is CATSVSQRGEQFF. The CDR3 DNA reads as TGTGCCACCTCCGTCAGCCAGAGGGGTGAGCAGTTCTTC.

This chain links TRBV6-5 with TRBJ2-5; tentative D call: TRBD2 (6 bases). The J call may be in error: the DNA end matches TRBJ2-1 better. Germline V gene data show CDR1 as MNHEY and CDR2 as SVGAGI. CDR3 length equals 15 residues. The CDR3 region has the DNA TGTGCCAGCAGCTCACCGGGACTGACGTACAATGAGCAGTTCTTC. The encoded protein is CASSSPGLTYNEQFF.

This clonotype was seen at least ten times. The genes are TRBV5-1 and TRBJ2-7; D may be TRBD1 or TRBD2 (5 bases each). This CDR3 has 13 amino acids. V dropped 1 base and J dropped 2 bases, with 7 bases sitting between them. From germline, CDR1 is SGHRS and CDR2 YFSETQ. CDR3 in DNA: TGCGCCAGCAGCTTGCGGGGACCCTACGAGCAGTACTTC. Protein: CASSLRGPYEQYF.

This clonotype was counted between two and nine times. V gene TRBV7-9 combines with J gene TRBJ2-7, with 9 bases that match TRBD1. This CDR3 spans 17 amino acids. Germline-derived CDR1 and CDR2 are SEHNR and FQNEAQ (reference sequence). V was pared by 2 bases and J by 0 bases, with 8 bases of the junction left unmatched. CDR3: CASSLRTGGKSSYEQYF. The CDR3 bases are TGTGCCAGCAGCTTACGTACAGGGGGCAAGAGCTCCTACGAGCAGTACTTC. The entire variable domain, with the rest obtained from reference TRBV7-9 and TRBJ2-7, is as follows: DTGVSQNPRHKITKRGQNVTFRCDPISEHNRLYWYRQTLGQGPEFLTYFQNEAQLEKSRLLSDRFSAERPKGSFSTLEIQRTEQGDSAMYLCASSLRTGGKSSYEQYFGPGTRLTVT.

The V and J genes are TRBV5-5 and TRBJ2-7; D is possibly TRBD2 (6 bases). The germline gives CDR1 SGHKS, CDR2 YYEKEE (reference sequence). Trimming removed 1 base from V and 1 base from J, with 15 bases in between. The CDR3 covers 16 residues. The CDR3 region has the DNA TGTGCCAGCAGCTTGTTTTCGGGAGTCCTTTCCTACGAGCAGTACTTC. Translation: CASSLFSGVLSYEQYF.

This clonotype has only a few counts. This chain uses TRBV4-1 with TRBJ2-5, with D perhaps matching TRBD2 (5 bases). The J call could be wrong; TRBJ2-7 is a better fit for the DNA end. Germline CDR1 and CDR2: MGHRA and YSYEKL. This CDR3 is built from 14 residues. The CDR3 here is CASSLRGNDYEQYF. The CDR3 coding sequence is TGCGCCAGCAGCCTACGAGGGAACGACTACGAGCAGTACTTC.

On this clonotype itself: The junction does not match germline at one end; this may be a read error. The chain links TRBV7-7 to TRBJ2-1; tentative D call: TRBD2 (6 bases). The J call may be faulty, since TRBJ2-5 better matches the DNA end. In germline, CDR1 is SSHAT, CDR2 FNYEAQ (reference sequence). The CDR3 consists of 16 residues. The CDR3 loop is CASSLYPAGPQETQYF. The CDR3 DNA follows: TGTGCTAGCAGCTTATACCCAGCGGGCCCTCAAGAGACCCAGTACTTC.

The CDR3: CASSLGASSIWETQYF. In DNA, the CDR3 is TGTGCCAGCAGCCTGGGGGCTAGCTCTATTTGGGAGACCCAGTACTTC. This rearrangement joins TRBV6-5 to TRBJ2-5; possibly TRBD1 for D (6 bases). Germline CDR1 and CDR2: MNHEY and SVGAGI. The length of the CDR3 is 16 residues. With 6 bases removed from V and 5 bases from J, the gap between germline ends came to 22 bases.

This clonotype was picked up a small number of times. This chain joins TRBV3-1 and TRBJ1-2, with TRBD1 matching 7 bases. The CDR3 extends over 16 amino acids. Germline-derived CDR1 and CDR2 are LGHDT and YNNKEL (reference sequence). V shed 0 bases, J shed 4 bases, and the junction held 8 bases outside the gene matches. In DNA form, the CDR3 reads TGTGCCAGCAGCCAAGATCCGGGAGGGGGCAGCTATGGCTACACCTTC. Translation gives CASSQDPGGGSYGYTF.

Notes on this clonotype: The junction differs from germline at one of its ends, possibly a read error. The chain links TRBV12-3 or TRBV12-4 to TRBJ2-5; 15 nucleotides agree with TRBD2. The end of the DNA is better explained by TRBJ2-1, so the J call may be wrong. The length of the CDR3 is 15 residues. Here the CDR3 reads CAGSLAGTSGRKQFF. The CDR3, as DNA: TGTGCCGGCAGTTTAGCGGGGACTAGCGGGAGGAAGCAGTTCTTC.

The J gene is TRBJ2-7, the V gene TRBV20-1; D gene ambiguous. Per the germline V gene, CDR1 is DFQATT and CDR2 is SNEGSKA (reference sequence). V lost 3 bases and J lost 0, with 12 bases in between. The CDR3 is 14 amino acids. For the CDR3, the DNA is TGCAGTGCTAGTCGACCGCCCAACTCCTACGAGCAGTACTTC. This encodes CSASRPPNSYEQYF.

There are many counts of this clonotype. The rearrangement links TRBV20-1 to TRBJ2-4, with a possible D match to TRBD1 (6 bases). The CDR3 is 12 residues long. Germline CDR1 is DFQATT and CDR2 is SNEGSKA (reference sequence). V lost 2 bases to trimming and J lost 7 bases, with 9 bases between them. Written as DNA, the CDR3 is TGCAGTGCTAGAAACACAGGGAACATTCAGTACTTC. Residues: CSARNTGNIQYF.

The chain recombines TRBV20-1 with TRBJ1-2; 11 nucleotides line up with TRBD1. This CDR3 has 13 residues. With V trimmed by 6 bases and J by 4 bases, 4 bases remained unmatched. Germline CDR1 reads DFQATT; CDR2 reads SNEGSKA (reference sequence). CDR3 sequence (DNA): TGCAGTGCGCCGGGACAGGGGGGCTATGGCTACACCTTC. Protein sequence: CSAPGQGGYGYTF.

Written as DNA, the CDR3 is TGCGCCAGCAGCCAAGAGGTCTTTCAAGAGACCCAGTACTTC. Its protein is CASSQEVFQETQYF. The chain links TRBV4-3 to TRBJ2-5, with unresolved D. The CDR3 has 14 amino acids. Trimming shortened V by 0 bases and J by 2 bases, and 7 bases separated the two germline ends. Germline values: CDR1 LGHNA, CDR2 YSLEER.

This clonotype showed up many times. This rearrangement joins TRBV20-1 to TRBJ1-4; D unclear. The CDR3 length is 14 residues. V lost 0 bases, J lost 6 bases, and 11 bases lay in between. Germline V CDR1 and CDR2: DFQATT, SNEGSKA (reference sequence). The CDR3 region has the DNA TGCAGTGCTAGAGATTCCACCCTCTATGAAAAACTGTTTTTT. Its protein is CSARDSTLYEKLFF.

Many counts were recorded for this clonotype. The J gene is TRBJ1-5, the V gene TRBV12-3 or TRBV12-4, with D maybe TRBD1 (5 bases). The CDR3 is made up of 13 amino acids. V was shortened by 7 bases and J by 5 bases, with 12 bases between the two germline ends. The CDR3, as DNA: TGTGCCAGCATGGGAGGGGATCATCAGCCCCAGCATTTT. Residues: CASMGGDHQPQHF.

The gene calls are TRBV5-1 and TRBJ2-6, with TRBD2 identical over 9 bases. V shed 1 base and J 0 bases; nucleotides not matched to a gene: 5. The germline V gene encodes CDR1 SGHRS and CDR2 YFSETQ. This CDR3 spans 18 amino acids. The CDR3 protein is CASSLSSGSFSGANVLTF. In DNA form, the CDR3 reads TGCGCCAGCAGCTTGAGTAGCGGGAGTTTCTCTGGGGCCAACGTCCTGACTTTC.

Written as DNA, the CDR3 is TGTGCCAGCAGCCAGACCGGGGGTGCAGATACGCAGTATTTT. Residues: CASSQTGGADTQYF. The chain recombines TRBV7-9 with TRBJ2-3; the D gene is possibly TRBD2 (6 bases). Per germline, CDR1 SEHNR and CDR2 FQNEAQ (reference sequence). Trimming left V 5 bases short and J 4 bases short, with 13 bases between. This CDR3 region has 14 residues. Full variable domain (outside the CDR3, taken from reference TRBV7-9 and TRBJ2-3): DTGVSQNPRHKITKRGQNVTFRCDPISEHNRLYWYRQTLGQGPEFLTYFQNEAQLEKSRLLSDRFSAERPKGSFSTLEIQRTEQGDSAMYLCASSQTGGADTQYFGPGTRLTVL.

This clonotype has only a few counts. DNA for the CDR3: TGTGCCAGCAGCTTAGGCCCCGCTACTAGGAGCGGGAGTTACGAGCAGTACTTC. It specifies CASSLGPATRSGSYEQYF. The genes are TRBV7-2 and TRBJ2-7; TRBD2 aligns across 8 bases. V gave up 1 base and J gave up 4 bases; unmatched junction bases: 15. The CDR3 has 18 amino acids. Germline CDR1 reads SGHTA; CDR2 reads FQGNSA.

The chain uses TRBV6-2 or TRBV6-3 and TRBJ2-7, with no clear D. V was pared by 0 bases and J by 2 bases, with 11 bases between. CDR3 size: 15 residues. Looked up from germline, CDR1 is MNHEY and CDR2 is SVGEGT. The CDR3 sequence: CASSYSTGRAYEQYF. As DNA, the CDR3 is TGTGCCAGCAGTTACTCGACGGGTAGAGCCTACGAGCAGTACTTC.

The chain recombines TRBV20-1 with TRBJ2-5, with 7 nucleotides matching TRBD1. V lost 5 bases and J lost 4; bases outside the gene matches: 4. The germline gives CDR1 DFQATT, CDR2 SNEGSKA (reference sequence). This CDR3 comprises 12 residues. CDR3 region: CSAEQGPETQYF. The CDR3 nucleotides are TGCAGTGCTGAACAGGGGCCAGAGACCCAGTACTTC.

This clonotype was recorded at least ten times. The chain combines TRBV6-6 with TRBJ2-3, with D uncertain. Deletions cut 2 bases from V and 2 bases from J, with 8 bases between. Germline CDR1 MNHNY, CDR2 SVGAGI (reference sequence). The CDR3 has 14 residues. The CDR3 loop is CASSYMTITDTQYF. CDR3 coding DNA: TGTGCCAGCAGTTACATGACAATCACAGATACGCAGTATTTT.

The V call is TRBV10-3, the J call TRBJ2-5; TRBD1 agrees at 9 bases. Germline CDR1 ENHRY, CDR2 SYGVKD. This CDR3 contains 12 residues. The trim removed 8 bases at V and 9 bases at J, leaving 7 bases unmatched. The CDR3 loop is CAIRQGETAQYF. In nucleotides, the CDR3 is TGTGCCATCCGACAGGGGGAAACGGCCCAGTACTTC.

On this clonotype itself: An end of the junction differs from the germline gene, which may be a read error. The gene calls are TRBV27 and TRBJ2-2, with TRBD2 matching 11 bases. Germline V gene sequence: CDR1 MNHEY, CDR2 SMNVEV (reference sequence). The CDR3 contains 16 residues. This chain's CDR3 is CASSISTSGKNGELFF. CDR3 coding DNA: TGTGCCAGCAGTATATCGACTAGCGGGAAGAACGGGGAGCTGTTTTTT.

The rearrangement links TRBV20-1 to TRBJ1-2; D possibly corresponds to TRBD1 (5 bases). The CDR3 sequence is 12 residues long. The V gene lost 6 bases and the J gene lost 4 bases, with 12 bases spanning the gap. CDR1 and CDR2 from the germline V gene are DFQATT and SNEGSKA (reference sequence). CDR3 sequence reads: CSANQGSYGYTF. The CDR3 DNA reads TGCAGTGCAAATCAGGGCTCCTATGGCTACACCTTC.

Notes on this clonotype: The conserved final phenylalanine or tryptophan is absent from the CDR3, which likely points to a read error. The rearrangement uses TRBV7-2 and TRBJ2-1, with TRBD2 matching 8 bases. Matching the DNA end better, TRBJ2-7 makes the J call doubtful. Germline-derived CDR1 and CDR2 are SGHTA and FQGNSA. The CDR3 consists of 14 residues. The CDR3 protein is CASSVLAGLYEQYL. CDR3 nucleotide sequence: TGTGCCAGCAGTGTATTAGCGGGGCTCTACGAGCAGTACCTC.

This clonotype was observed a few times. The chain uses TRBV29-1 and TRBJ1-1; tentative D call: TRBD1 (5 bases). V was shortened by 1 base and J by 5 bases, with 8 bases between the two germline ends. CDR1 is SQVTM, CDR2 ANQGSEA, per germline. This CDR3 has 12 amino acids. CDR3 in DNA: TGCAGCGTTGAAGCTGGGGGGACTGAAGCTTTCTTT. Translating gives CSVEAGGTEAFF.

This clonotype was counted between two and nine times. The chain has TRBV18 and TRBJ2-7; 9 nucleotides match TRBD2. Germline V gene data show CDR1 as KGHSH and CDR2 as LQKENI. J gave up 3 bases and V 5 bases, and 8 bases lay outside the gene matches. The CDR3 runs to 15 residues. As DNA, the CDR3 is TGTGCCAGCTCAGCGATAGCGGGAGCCTACTACGAGCAGTACTTC. Translation gives CASSAIAGAYYEQYF.

V is TRBV3-1 and J is TRBJ2-2; 12 bases fit TRBD1. Looked up from germline, CDR1 is LGHDT and CDR2 is YNNKEL (reference sequence). The CDR3 is made up of 17 amino acids. J was trimmed by 5 bases and V by 3 bases; bases with no gene match: 7. DNA of the CDR3: TGTGCCAGCAGCCACGGGACAGGGGGCGTTGGGACCGGGGAGCTGTTTTTT. Encoded protein: CASSHGTGGVGTGELFF.